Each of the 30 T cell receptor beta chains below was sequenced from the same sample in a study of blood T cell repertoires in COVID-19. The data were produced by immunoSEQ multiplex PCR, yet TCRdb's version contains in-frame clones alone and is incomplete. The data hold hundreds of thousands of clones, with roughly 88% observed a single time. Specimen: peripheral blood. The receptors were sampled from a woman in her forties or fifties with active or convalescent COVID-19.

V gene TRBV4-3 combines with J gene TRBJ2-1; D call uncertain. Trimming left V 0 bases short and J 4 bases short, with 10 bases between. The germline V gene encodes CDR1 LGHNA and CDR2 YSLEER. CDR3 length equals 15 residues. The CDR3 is CASSQDMLAYNEQFF. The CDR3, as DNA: TGCGCCAGCAGCCAAGATATGTTAGCTTACAATGAGCAGTTCTTC.

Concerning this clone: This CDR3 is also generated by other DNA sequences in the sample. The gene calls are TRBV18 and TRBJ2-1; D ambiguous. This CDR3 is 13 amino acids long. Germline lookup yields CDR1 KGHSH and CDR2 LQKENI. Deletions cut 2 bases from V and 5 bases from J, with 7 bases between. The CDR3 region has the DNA TGTGCCAGCTCACCAATAACTAACAATGAGCAGTTCTTC. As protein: CASSPITNNEQFF. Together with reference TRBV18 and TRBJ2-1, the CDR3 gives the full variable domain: NAGVMQNPRHLVRRRGQEARLRCSPMKGHSHVYWYRQLPEEGLKFMVYLQKENIIDESGMPKERFSAEFPKEGPSILRIQQVVRGDSAAYFCASSPITNNEQFFGPGTRLTVL.

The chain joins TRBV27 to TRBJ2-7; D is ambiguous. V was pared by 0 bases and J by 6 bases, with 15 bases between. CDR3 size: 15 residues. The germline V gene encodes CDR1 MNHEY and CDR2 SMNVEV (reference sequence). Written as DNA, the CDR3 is TGTGCCAGCAGTTTATCGGCAGGCGCTTCCGGCGAGCAGTACTTC. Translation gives CASSLSAGASGEQYF.

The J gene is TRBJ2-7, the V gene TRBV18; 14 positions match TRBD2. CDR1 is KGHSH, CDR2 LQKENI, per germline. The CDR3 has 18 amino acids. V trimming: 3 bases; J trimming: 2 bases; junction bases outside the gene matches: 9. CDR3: CASSPPGTSGGHTYEQYF. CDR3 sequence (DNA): TGTGCCAGCTCACCGCCCGGGACTAGCGGGGGCCATACCTACGAGCAGTACTTC.

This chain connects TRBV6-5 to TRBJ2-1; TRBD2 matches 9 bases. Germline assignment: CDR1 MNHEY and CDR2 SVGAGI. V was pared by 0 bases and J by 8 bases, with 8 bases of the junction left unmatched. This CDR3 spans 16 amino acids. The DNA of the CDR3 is TGTGCCAGCAGTTACTCGGCGGGAGGGGTGTGGGATGAGCAGTTCTTC. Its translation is CASSYSAGGVWDEQFF.

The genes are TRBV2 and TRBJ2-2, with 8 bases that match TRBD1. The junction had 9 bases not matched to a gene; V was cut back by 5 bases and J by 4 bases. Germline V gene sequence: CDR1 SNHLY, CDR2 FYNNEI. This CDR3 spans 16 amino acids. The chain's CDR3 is CASSRTGGSSTGELFF. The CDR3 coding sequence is TGTGCCAGCAGTCGTACAGGGGGTTCTAGCACCGGGGAGCTGTTTTTT.

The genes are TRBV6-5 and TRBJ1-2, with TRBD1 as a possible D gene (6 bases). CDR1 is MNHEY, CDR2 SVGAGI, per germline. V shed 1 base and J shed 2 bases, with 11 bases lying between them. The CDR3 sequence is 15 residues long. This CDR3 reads CASSYFRGENYGYTF. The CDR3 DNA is TGTGCCAGCAGTTACTTCAGGGGAGAGAACTATGGCTACACCTTC.

The CDR3 loop reads CASSRPTGGSEQFF. The CDR3 region has the DNA TGTGCCAGCAGCCGCCCGACAGGGGGCTCTGAGCAGTTCTTC. This sequence joins TRBV7-2 and TRBJ2-1; the match to TRBD1 covers 10 bases. Trimming at V came to 5 bases and at J to 9 bases, leaving 7 bases not matched to a gene. Germline V lookup: CDR1 SGHTA, CDR2 FQGNSA. The CDR3 has 14 amino acids.

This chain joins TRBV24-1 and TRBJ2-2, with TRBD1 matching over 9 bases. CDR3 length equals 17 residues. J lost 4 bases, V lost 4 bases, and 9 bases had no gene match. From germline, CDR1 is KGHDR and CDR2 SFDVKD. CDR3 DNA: TGTGCCACCAGTGACCCCCCGGGACAGGGAACCACCGGGGAGCTGTTTTTT. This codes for CATSDPPGQGTTGELFF.

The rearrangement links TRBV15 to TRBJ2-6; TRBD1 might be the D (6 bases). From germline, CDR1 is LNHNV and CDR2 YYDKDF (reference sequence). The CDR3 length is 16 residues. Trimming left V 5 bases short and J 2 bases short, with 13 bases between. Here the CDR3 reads CATSPPKGAGANVLTF. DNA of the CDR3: TGTGCCACCAGCCCGCCAAAGGGGGCTGGGGCCAACGTCCTGACTTTC.

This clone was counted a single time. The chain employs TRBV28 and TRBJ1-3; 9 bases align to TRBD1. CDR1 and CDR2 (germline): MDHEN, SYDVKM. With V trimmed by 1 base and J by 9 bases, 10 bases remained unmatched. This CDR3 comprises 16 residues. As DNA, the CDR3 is TGTGCCAGCAGTTTATCCGCGGGACAGGGCGGCCGCACCATATATTTT. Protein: CASSLSAGQGGRTIYF.

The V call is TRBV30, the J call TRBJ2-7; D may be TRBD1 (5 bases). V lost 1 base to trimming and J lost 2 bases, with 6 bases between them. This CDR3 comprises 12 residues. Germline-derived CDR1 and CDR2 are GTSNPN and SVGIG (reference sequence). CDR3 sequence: CAWSGQPYEQYF. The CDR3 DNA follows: TGTGCCTGGAGTGGACAGCCCTACGAGCAGTACTTC.

The CDR3 coding sequence is TGTGCCAGCAGCTTAAATGGACTAACCGAGCAGTTCTTC. Amino acids: CASSLNGLTEQFF. The genes are TRBV11-3 and TRBJ2-1; a possible D gene is TRBD2 (6 bases). V lost 2 bases and J 10 bases, leaving 12 bases between the germline ends. The length of the CDR3 is 13 residues. Germline V gene data show CDR1 as SGHNT and CDR2 as YENEEA.

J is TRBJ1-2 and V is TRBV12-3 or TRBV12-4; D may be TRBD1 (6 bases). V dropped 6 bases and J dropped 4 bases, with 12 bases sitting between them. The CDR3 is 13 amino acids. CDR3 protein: CASRRLDSYGYTF. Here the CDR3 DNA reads TGTGCCAGCAGACGCCTGGACAGCTATGGCTACACCTTC.

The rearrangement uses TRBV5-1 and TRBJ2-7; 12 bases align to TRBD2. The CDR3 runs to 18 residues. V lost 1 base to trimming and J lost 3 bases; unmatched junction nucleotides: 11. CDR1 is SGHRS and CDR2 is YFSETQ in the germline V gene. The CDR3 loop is CASSLPPSGGARDYEQYF. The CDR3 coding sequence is TGCGCCAGCAGCTTGCCCCCTAGCGGGGGGGCCAGGGACTACGAGCAGTACTTC.

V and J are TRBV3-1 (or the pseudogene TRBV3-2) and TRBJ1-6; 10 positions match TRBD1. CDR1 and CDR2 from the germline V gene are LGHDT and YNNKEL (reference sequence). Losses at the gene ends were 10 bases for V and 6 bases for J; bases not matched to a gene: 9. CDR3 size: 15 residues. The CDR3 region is CATSFRDRGNSPLHF. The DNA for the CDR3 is TGTGCCACCTCATTCCGGGACAGGGGTAATTCACCCCTCCACTTT.

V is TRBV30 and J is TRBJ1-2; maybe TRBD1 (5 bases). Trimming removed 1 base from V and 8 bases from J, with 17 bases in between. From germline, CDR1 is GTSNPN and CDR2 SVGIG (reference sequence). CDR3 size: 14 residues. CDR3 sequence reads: CAWSGIPTVYGYTF. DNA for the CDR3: TGTGCCTGGAGTGGGATCCCGACAGTGTACGGCTACACCTTC. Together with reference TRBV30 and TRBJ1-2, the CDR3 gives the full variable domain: SQTIHQWPATLVQPVGSPLSLECTVEGTSNPNLYWYRQAAGRGLQLLFYSVGIGQISSEVPQNLSASRPQDRQFILSSKKLLLSDSGFYLCAWSGIPTVYGYTFGSGTRLTVV.

CDR3 in DNA: TGCAGCGTTGATGAACTCGGCTACACCTTC. Translating gives CSVDELGYTF. The V and J genes are TRBV29-1 and TRBJ1-2; D gene ambiguous. The CDR3 is 10 amino acids. In germline, CDR1 is SQVTM, CDR2 ANQGSEA. Trimming took off 3 bases at V and 8 bases at J, with 7 bases between the two ends.

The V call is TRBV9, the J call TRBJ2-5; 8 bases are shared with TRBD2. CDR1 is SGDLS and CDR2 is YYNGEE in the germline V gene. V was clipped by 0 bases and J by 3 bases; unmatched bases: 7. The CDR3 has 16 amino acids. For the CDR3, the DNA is TGTGCCAGCAGCGTAGAACATAGCGGGATAAAAGAGACCCAGTACTTC. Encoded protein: CASSVEHSGIKETQYF. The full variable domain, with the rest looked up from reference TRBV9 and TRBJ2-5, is DSGVTQTPKHLITATGQRVTLRCSPRSGDLSVYWYQQSLDQGLQFLIQYYNGEERAKGNILERFSAQQFPDLHSELNLSSLELGDSALYFCASSVEHSGIKETQYFGPGTRLLVL.

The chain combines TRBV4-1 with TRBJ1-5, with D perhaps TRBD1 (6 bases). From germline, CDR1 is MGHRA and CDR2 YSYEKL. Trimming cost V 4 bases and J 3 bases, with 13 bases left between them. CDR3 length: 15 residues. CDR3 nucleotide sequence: TGCGCCAGCAGCCGGGGGCAGGGGAACAATCAGCCCCAGCATTTT. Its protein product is CASSRGQGNNQPQHF.

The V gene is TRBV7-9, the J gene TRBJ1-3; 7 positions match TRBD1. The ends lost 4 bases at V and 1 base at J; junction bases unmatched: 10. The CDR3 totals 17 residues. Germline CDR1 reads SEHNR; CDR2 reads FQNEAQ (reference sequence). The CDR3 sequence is CASSSRQGEGSGNTIYF. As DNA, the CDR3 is TGTGCCAGCAGCTCGAGACAGGGCGAGGGATCTGGAAACACCATATATTTT.

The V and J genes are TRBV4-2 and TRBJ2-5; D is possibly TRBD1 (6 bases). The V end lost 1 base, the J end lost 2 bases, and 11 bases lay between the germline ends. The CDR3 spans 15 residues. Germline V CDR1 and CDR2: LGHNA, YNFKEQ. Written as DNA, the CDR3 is TGTGCCAGCAGCCAAGCTGGGGGCGGTCAAGAGACCCAGTACTTC. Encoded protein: CASSQAGGGQETQYF.

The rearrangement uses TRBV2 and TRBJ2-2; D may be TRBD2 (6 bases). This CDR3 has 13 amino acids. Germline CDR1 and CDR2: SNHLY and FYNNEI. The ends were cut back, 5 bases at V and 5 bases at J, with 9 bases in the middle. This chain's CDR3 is CASSTLATGELFF. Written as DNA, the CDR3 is TGTGCCAGCAGTACCCTAGCGACCGGGGAGCTGTTTTTT.

The CDR3 sequence is CASSLKQGGNQPQHF. Here the CDR3 DNA reads TGCGCCAGCAGCCTAAAACAGGGGGGCAATCAGCCCCAGCATTTT. The rearrangement joins TRBV4-3 to TRBJ1-5, with TRBD1 matching 8 bases. V lost 4 bases, J lost 2 bases, and 4 bases stayed unmatched. Germline V gene data show CDR1 as LGHNA and CDR2 as YSLEER. The length of the CDR3 is 15 residues.

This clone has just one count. CDR3 bases: TGTGCCAGCAGGGCTAACCCGGGACAGGCTGGCAACGTCCTGACTTTC. Protein: CASRANPGQAGNVLTF. The V gene is TRBV7-9, the J gene TRBJ2-6; 8 nucleotides align to TRBD1. The CDR3 runs to 16 residues. V lost 6 bases and J lost 9; bases outside the gene matches: 13. The germline gives CDR1 SEHNR, CDR2 FQNEAQ (reference sequence).

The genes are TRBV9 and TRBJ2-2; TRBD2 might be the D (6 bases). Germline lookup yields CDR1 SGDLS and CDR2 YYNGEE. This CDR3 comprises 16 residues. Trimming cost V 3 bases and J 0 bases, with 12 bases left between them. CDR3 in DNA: TGTGCCAGCAGCGCCTCTAGCGTTGCGAACACCGGGGAGCTGTTTTTT. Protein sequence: CASSASSVANTGELFF.

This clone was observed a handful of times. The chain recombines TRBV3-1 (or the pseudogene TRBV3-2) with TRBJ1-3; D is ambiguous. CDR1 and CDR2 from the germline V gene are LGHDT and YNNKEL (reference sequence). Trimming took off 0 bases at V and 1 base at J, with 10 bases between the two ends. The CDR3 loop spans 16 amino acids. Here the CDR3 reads CASSQDETDSGNTIYF. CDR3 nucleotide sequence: TGTGCCAGCAGCCAAGATGAAACAGATTCTGGAAACACCATATATTTT.

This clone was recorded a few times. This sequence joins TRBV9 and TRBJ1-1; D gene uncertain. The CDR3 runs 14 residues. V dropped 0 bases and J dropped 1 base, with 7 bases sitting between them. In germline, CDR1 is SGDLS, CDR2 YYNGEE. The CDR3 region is CASSVVRGNTEAFF. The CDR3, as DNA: TGTGCCAGCAGCGTAGTCCGGGGGAACACTGAAGCTTTCTTT.

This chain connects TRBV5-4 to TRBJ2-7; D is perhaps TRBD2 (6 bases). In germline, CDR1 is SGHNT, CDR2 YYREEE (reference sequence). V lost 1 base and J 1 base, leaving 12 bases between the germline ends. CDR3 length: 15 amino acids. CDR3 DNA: TGTGCCAGCAGCTTGTTTGGGGGAGGTTCCTACGAGCAGTACTTC. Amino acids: CASSLFGGGSYEQYF.

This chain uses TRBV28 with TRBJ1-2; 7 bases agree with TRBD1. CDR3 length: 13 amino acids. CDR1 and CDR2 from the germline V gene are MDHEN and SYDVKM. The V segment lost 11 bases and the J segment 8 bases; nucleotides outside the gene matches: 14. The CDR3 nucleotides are TGTGCCGTTTTACTCGCAGGGGGTTGGGGCTACACCTTC. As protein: CAVLLAGGWGYTF.